Listed here are 27 T cell receptor beta chains from one sample, sequenced in a study of cytomegalovirus exposure and HLA in healthy donors (dated by TCRdb to about 2017). The library was produced with the immunoSEQ multiplex PCR assay. As stored in TCRdb, this immuneACCESS dataset retains in-frame rearrangements with V and J assigned. A fraction of the clones does not appear; measured against another copy, unresolved V genes explain less than half of the discrepancy, and the remainder lacks a known reason. The sample table holds approximately 160,000 clones, of which 96% were seen once. Clones ranked in the top ten supply around 0.9% of the sample. The sequencing input was PBMCs. These receptors were obtained from a woman younger than 30 in good health and CMV-seronegative.

This chain joins TRBV5-4 and TRBJ2-7; a possible D gene is TRBD2 (6 bases). The CDR3 covers 14 residues. Looked up from germline, CDR1 is SGHNT and CDR2 is YYREEE (reference sequence). Trimming pared 2 bases from V and 3 bases from J, leaving 12 bases between. CDR3 DNA sequence: TGTGCCAGCAGCTTCGGGACTTCCAACTACGAGCAGTACTTC. This codes for CASSFGTSNYEQYF.

V is TRBV6-1 and J is TRBJ2-7, with D tentatively TRBD2 (6 bases). The CDR3 has 16 residues. V shed 0 bases and J shed 3 bases, with 15 bases lying between them. Germline loops: CDR1 MNHNS, CDR2 SASEGT. The CDR3 loop is CASSEARLAIVYEQYF. The CDR3 region has the DNA TGTGCCAGCAGTGAAGCGAGGCTAGCGATTGTCTACGAGCAGTACTTC.

This chain connects TRBV5-6 to TRBJ1-5; perhaps TRBD1 as D (6 bases). This CDR3 is 15 amino acids long. Trimming shortened V by 1 base and J by 5 bases, and 13 bases separated the two germline ends. Germline loops: CDR1 SGHDT, CDR2 YYEEEE. The CDR3 loop reads CASSLRTVRYQPQHF. The CDR3 coding sequence is TGTGCCAGCAGCTTGAGGACAGTCCGCTATCAGCCCCAGCATTTT.

The chain is built from TRBV28 and TRBJ2-7, with 7 bases lining up with TRBD1. Germline V CDR1 and CDR2: MDHEN, SYDVKM. V was clipped by 6 bases and J by 5 bases; unmatched bases: 13. The CDR3 is made up of 15 amino acids. CDR3 residues: CASRLGRGGSDEQYF. DNA of the CDR3: TGTGCCAGCAGATTGGGGAGAGGGGGCAGCGACGAGCAGTACTTC. The full variable domain, rest sourced from reference TRBV28 and TRBJ2-7, is DVKVTQSSRYLVKRTGEKVFLECVQDMDHENMFWYRQDPGLGLRLIYFSYDVKMKEKGDIPEGYSVSREKKERFSLILESASTNQTSMYLCASRLGRGGSDEQYFGPGTRLTVT.

The chain links TRBV28 to TRBJ2-1; 8 positions match TRBD1. The germline V gene encodes CDR1 MDHEN and CDR2 SYDVKM. The V and J ends lost 4 bases and 5 bases, in that order; junction bases with no gene match: 10. The CDR3 contains 16 residues. CDR3 coding DNA: TGTGCCAGCAGTTCCCCTGGAGGCAGGGGGCACAATGAGCAGTTCTTC. Protein: CASSSPGGRGHNEQFF.

The J gene is TRBJ2-7, the V gene TRBV7-2; 8 bases match TRBD2. The V segment lost 5 bases and the J segment 6 bases; nucleotides outside the gene matches: 6. Germline V gene lookup returns CDR1 SGHTA and CDR2 FQGNSA. The CDR3 sequence is 13 residues long. The CDR3 coding sequence is TGTGCCAGCAGCCCCCCTAGCGGGCGCGAGCAGTACTTC. Its protein is CASSPPSGREQYF.

This clone was counted between two and nine times. The chain is built from TRBV7-2 and TRBJ1-6; unclear D gene. The germline V and J ends were trimmed by 7 bases and 14 bases, with 15 bases remaining between them. CDR1 is SGHTA, CDR2 FQGNSA, per germline. The CDR3 sequence is 12 residues long. CDR3 region: CASTSNGVTLHF. CDR3 nucleotide sequence: TGTGCCAGCACCTCCAACGGAGTGACCCTCCACTTT.

This chain connects TRBV28 to TRBJ1-2, with 9 bases lining up with TRBD1. CDR3 length equals 15 residues. Germline CDR1 MDHEN, CDR2 SYDVKM. V lost 3 bases, J lost 1 base, and 3 bases stayed unmatched. CDR3 residues: CASSFTTGGNYGYTF. The CDR3 nucleotides read TGTGCCAGCAGTTTTACGACAGGGGGTAACTATGGCTACACCTTC.

The rearrangement links TRBV5-6 to TRBJ2-3; possible D gene TRBD2, 5 bases. The germline V gene encodes CDR1 SGHDT and CDR2 YYEEEE. Between the trimmed V and J ends, which lost 4 bases and 3 bases, there was a span of 9 bases. The CDR3 runs 13 residues. The CDR3 is CASSPGITDTQYF. The CDR3, as DNA: TGTGCCAGCAGCCCCGGGATAACAGATACGCAGTATTTT.

The chain joins TRBV7-9 to TRBJ2-6, with D tentatively TRBD2 (5 bases). This CDR3 spans 14 amino acids. V was shortened by 4 bases and J by 1 base, with 5 bases between the two germline ends. Looked up from germline, CDR1 is SEHNR and CDR2 is FQNEAQ (reference sequence). The CDR3 here is CASSSGSGANVLTF. The CDR3 nucleotides are TGTGCCAGCAGCTCGGGGTCTGGGGCCAACGTCCTGACTTTC.

V is TRBV5-4 and J is TRBJ2-1, with 7 positions matching TRBD1. The CDR3 spans 15 residues. The junction had 5 bases not matched to a gene; V was cut back by 4 bases and J by 1 base. The germline CDR1 and CDR2 sequences are SGHNT and YYREEE (reference sequence). CDR3 nucleotides: TGTGCCAGCAGCGTGCACAGGGGATCCTACAATGAGCAGTTCTTC. This encodes CASSVHRGSYNEQFF. The full variable domain, with the rest looked up from reference TRBV5-4 and TRBJ2-1, is ETGVTQSPTHLIKTRGQQVTLRCSSQSGHNTVSWYQQALGQGPQFIFQYYREEENGRGNFPPRFSGLQFPNYSSELNVNALELDDSALYLCASSVHRGSYNEQFFGPGTRLTVL.

This chain connects TRBV11-1 to TRBJ2-7; possible D gene TRBD1, 6 bases. This CDR3 has 13 amino acids. Germline V gene lookup returns CDR1 SGHAT and CDR2 FQDESV (reference sequence). The germline V and J ends were trimmed by 2 bases and 4 bases, with 9 bases remaining between them. CDR3 in DNA: TGTGCCAGCAGCTTATTACAGGGATACGAGCAGTACTTC. Translating it yields CASSLLQGYEQYF.

The J gene is TRBJ2-2, the V gene TRBV7-6; 8 bases line up with TRBD2. With V trimmed by 7 bases and J by 7 bases, 32 bases remained unmatched. Germline assignment: CDR1 SGHVS and CDR2 FNYEAQ. This CDR3 has 22 residues. The CDR3 coding sequence is TGTGCCAGCATCCCTGGGGTCGGGCTCGGAGCGGGGGCCCCCCTTGGTCGCGGGGAGCTGTTTTTT. Protein sequence: CASIPGVGLGAGAPLGRGELFF.

The chain is built from TRBV5-1 and TRBJ2-3; 9 bases line up with TRBD2. This CDR3 is built from 15 residues. The germline CDR1 and CDR2 sequences are SGHRS and YFSETQ. Losses at the gene ends were 4 bases for V and 1 base for J; bases not matched to a gene: 4. The CDR3 bases are TGCGCCAGCAGCCCGCCTAGCGGGGGCACAGATACGCAGTATTTT. Translated, it gives CASSPPSGGTDTQYF.

This chain uses TRBV7-2 with TRBJ2-2, with 9 nucleotides matching TRBD2. Germline lookup yields CDR1 SGHTA and CDR2 FQGNSA. The trim removed 2 bases at V and 7 bases at J, leaving 2 bases unmatched. The length of the CDR3 is 14 residues. CDR3 region: CASSLQLAGGELFF. The DNA for the CDR3 is TGTGCCAGCAGCTTACAACTAGCGGGCGGGGAGCTGTTTTTT.

This clone was found once. V is TRBV5-4 and J is TRBJ2-3; TRBD2 matches at 11 bases. The ends lost 2 bases at V and 4 bases at J; junction bases unmatched: 9. The CDR3 extends over 17 amino acids. Germline V lookup: CDR1 SGHNT, CDR2 YYREEE (reference sequence). DNA of the CDR3: TGTGCCAGCAGCTTAATAAAACTAGCGGGGGAATCAGATACGCAGTATTTT. Amino acid sequence: CASSLIKLAGESDTQYF.

This clone was found a few times. The genes are TRBV29-1 and TRBJ2-1; D is possibly TRBD1 (5 bases). Trimming shortened V by 5 bases and J by 5 bases, and 7 bases separated the two germline ends. Germline CDR1 reads SQVTM; CDR2 reads ANQGSEA. CDR3 length: 11 amino acids. CDR3 in DNA: TGCAGCGTTATGACAGACAATGAGCAGTTCTTC. Protein: CSVMTDNEQFF.

The CDR3 DNA is TGTGCCAGCAGTAGACAGGGTCCTGAAAAACTGTTTTTT. Translating gives CASSRQGPEKLFF. The rearrangement links TRBV6-5 to TRBJ1-4, with 7 bases aligning to TRBD1. V was pared by 5 bases and J by 7 bases, with 4 bases of the junction left unmatched. The CDR3 length is 13 residues. CDR1 MNHEY and CDR2 SVGAGI come from the germline V gene.

This chain uses TRBV27 with TRBJ2-5; the match to TRBD2 covers 10 bases. This CDR3 comprises 17 residues. The V and J ends lost 3 bases and 2 bases, in that order; junction bases with no gene match: 9. CDR1 and CDR2 (germline): MNHEY, SMNVEV (reference sequence). CDR3 residues: CASSFALAGGGQETQYF. CDR3 nucleotides: TGTGCCAGCAGTTTCGCGTTAGCGGGGGGTGGACAAGAGACCCAGTACTTC.

This clone is a singleton in its sample. The chain uses TRBV19 and TRBJ2-7, with D maybe TRBD2 (5 bases). The CDR3 length is 13 residues. Deletions cut 1 base from V and 4 bases from J, with 8 bases between. CDR1 and CDR2 from the germline V gene are LNHDA and SQIVND (reference sequence). CDR3 loop: CASSIARGYEQYF. As DNA, the CDR3 is TGTGCCAGTAGTATAGCCCGGGGTTACGAGCAGTACTTC.

This clone was seen a single time. The chain recombines TRBV6-1 with TRBJ1-3, with a tentative D call TRBD1 (5 bases). V was trimmed by 4 bases and J by 4 bases, leaving 17 bases between them. This CDR3 region has 16 residues. CDR1 and CDR2 (germline): MNHNS, SASEGT. The CDR3 is CASSGKTAPTGNTIYF. The CDR3 nucleotides read TGTGCCAGCAGTGGCAAGACAGCTCCCACGGGAAACACCATATATTTT.

The gene calls are TRBV19 and TRBJ2-7, with 12 positions matching TRBD2. Germline CDR1 and CDR2: LNHDA and SQIVND (reference sequence). J gave up 2 bases and V 8 bases, and 10 bases lay outside the gene matches. The CDR3 extends over 16 amino acids. As DNA, the CDR3 is TGTGCCAGTTCGGGTTCTAGCGGGGGGGCCCCCTACGAGCAGTACTTC. Its protein product is CASSGSSGGAPYEQYF.

The J gene is TRBJ2-5, the V gene TRBV5-6; the match to TRBD1 covers 7 bases. Per germline, CDR1 SGHDT and CDR2 YYEEEE. With 4 bases clipped from V and 5 bases from J, the junction kept 8 bases outside the gene matches. The CDR3 loop spans 14 amino acids. Written as DNA, the CDR3 is TGTGCCAGCAGCCGACAGGGTCAAGGGGAGACCCAGTACTTC. This sequence encodes CASSRQGQGETQYF.

The V call is TRBV5-6, the J call TRBJ2-5; possibly TRBD2 for D (5 bases). Trimming removed 2 bases from V and 3 bases from J, with 11 bases in between. Germline CDR1 and CDR2: SGHDT and YYEEEE. The CDR3 consists of 14 residues. The CDR3 protein is CASSLGGNEETQYF. CDR3 bases: TGTGCCAGCAGCTTAGGAGGTAACGAAGAGACCCAGTACTTC.

This chain joins TRBV19 and TRBJ1-2; perhaps TRBD1 as D (5 bases). CDR1 is LNHDA, CDR2 SQIVND, per germline (reference sequence). Trimming took off 0 bases at V and 4 bases at J, with 6 bases between the two ends. The CDR3 runs to 13 residues. The CDR3 sequence: CASSIDRVYGYTF. The CDR3 DNA follows: TGTGCCAGTAGTATAGACAGGGTCTATGGCTACACCTTC.

This clone was observed once. This chain connects TRBV6-5 to TRBJ1-6; D remains ambiguous. The CDR3 is 15 amino acids. Germline V gene lookup returns CDR1 MNHEY and CDR2 SVGAGI. Trimming removed 6 bases at V and 15 bases at J, with 24 bases between. The CDR3 DNA sequence: TGTGCCAGCAGCCCCCTAGCAGGCGCCCTCCTTGGCCTCCACTTT. The encoded protein is CASSPLAGALLGLHF.

The gene calls are TRBV30 and TRBJ1-5, with D possibly being TRBD1 (5 bases). The CDR3 runs to 13 residues. V lost 0 bases and J 7 bases, leaving 10 bases between the germline ends. Germline assignment: CDR1 GTSNPN and CDR2 SVGIG (reference sequence). The CDR3 spells CAWSVWGQQPQHF. In DNA form, the CDR3 reads TGTGCCTGGAGTGTATGGGGCCAGCAGCCCCAGCATTTT.